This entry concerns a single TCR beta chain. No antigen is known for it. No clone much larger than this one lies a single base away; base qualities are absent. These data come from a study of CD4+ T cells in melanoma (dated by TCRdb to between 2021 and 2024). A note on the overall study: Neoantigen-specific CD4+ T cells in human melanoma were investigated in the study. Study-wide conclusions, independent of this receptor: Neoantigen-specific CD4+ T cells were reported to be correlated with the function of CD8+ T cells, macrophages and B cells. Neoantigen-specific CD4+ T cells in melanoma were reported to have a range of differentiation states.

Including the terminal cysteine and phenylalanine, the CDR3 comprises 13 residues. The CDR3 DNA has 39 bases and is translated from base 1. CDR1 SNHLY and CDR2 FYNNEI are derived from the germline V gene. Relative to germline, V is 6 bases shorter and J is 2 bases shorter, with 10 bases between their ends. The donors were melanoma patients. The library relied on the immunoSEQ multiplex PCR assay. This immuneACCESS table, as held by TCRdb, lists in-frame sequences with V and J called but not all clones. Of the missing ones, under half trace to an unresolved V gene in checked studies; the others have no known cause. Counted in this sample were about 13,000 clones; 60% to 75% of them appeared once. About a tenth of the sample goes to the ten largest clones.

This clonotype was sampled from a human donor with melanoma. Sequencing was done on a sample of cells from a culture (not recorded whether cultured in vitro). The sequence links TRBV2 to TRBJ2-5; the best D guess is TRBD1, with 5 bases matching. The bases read TGTGCCAGCAGCGCCGACAGACAAGAGACCCAGTACTTC. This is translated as CASSADRQETQYF.